The next 23 T cell receptor beta chains were all read from a single sample in a study of cytomegalovirus exposure and HLA in healthy donors. The PCR ran on 60 Vbeta and 13 Jbeta primers. Data came from immunoSEQ multiplex PCR; TCRdb stores just in-frame clones and leaves some out. The repertoire consists of about 100,000 clones, with 70% to 80% occurring once and the leading ten covering roughly 9.6%. The specimen sequenced was PBMCs. The receptors shown here come from a male donor in good health and CMV-seropositive.

This clone was counted between two and nine times. The chain has TRBV15 and TRBJ2-2; possibly TRBD2 for D (5 bases). Trimming cost V 7 bases and J 5 bases, with 17 bases left between them. The CDR3 sequence is 15 residues long. Germline CDR1 LNHNV, CDR2 YYDKDF (reference sequence). CDR3: CATKREQTRTGELFF. The CDR3 DNA reads TGTGCCACCAAGAGGGAACAGACCCGGACCGGGGAGCTGTTTTTT.

CDR3 DNA sequence: TGTGCCAGCTCACCGGGACTAGCGGGAATTACAGATACGCAGTATTTT. The encoded protein is CASSPGLAGITDTQYF. The gene calls are TRBV18 and TRBJ2-3; 13 nucleotides line up with TRBD2. Per the germline V gene, CDR1 is KGHSH and CDR2 is LQKENI. The CDR3 has 16 amino acids. The V segment lost 3 bases and the J segment 3 bases; nucleotides outside the gene matches: 3.

The V gene is TRBV7-2, the J gene TRBJ2-1; D not resolved. V dropped 8 bases and J dropped 10 bases, with 15 bases sitting between them. Per the germline V gene, CDR1 is SGHTA and CDR2 is FQGNSA. The CDR3 is made up of 12 amino acids. The CDR3 protein is CASGRHQWEQFF. CDR3 in DNA: TGTGCCAGCGGCAGGCATCAGTGGGAGCAGTTCTTC.

This chain connects TRBV28 to TRBJ2-3, with D uncertain. V was cut by 6 bases and J by 1 base, with 8 bases left in between. Per germline, CDR1 MDHEN and CDR2 SYDVKM. The CDR3 length is 13 residues. CDR3 region: CASRSSGTDTQYF. In DNA form, the CDR3 reads TGTGCCAGCAGGTCCTCGGGCACAGATACGCAGTATTTT.

This clone was detected a few times. The chain carries TRBV5-4 and TRBJ2-7; no definite D call. With 2 bases removed from V and 6 bases from J, the gap between germline ends came to 15 bases. Germline values: CDR1 SGHNT, CDR2 YYREEE (reference sequence). The CDR3 extends over 14 amino acids. CDR3 protein: CASSFSSGYREQYF. In nucleotides, the CDR3 is TGTGCCAGCAGCTTTAGCTCCGGGTATCGCGAGCAGTACTTC.

V is TRBV9 and J is TRBJ2-3; D is perhaps TRBD2 (6 bases). This CDR3 region has 18 residues. Trimming took 4 bases from V and 1 from J, leaving 22 bases between them. Looked up from germline, CDR1 is SGDLS and CDR2 is YYNGEE. The chain's CDR3 is CASSKGSGSLVGTDTQYF. The CDR3 bases are TGTGCCAGCAGCAAGGGCAGCGGGTCTTTAGTTGGCACAGATACGCAGTATTTT.

The rearrangement uses TRBV7-3 and TRBJ2-1; 8 bases are shared with TRBD2. From germline, CDR1 is SGHTA and CDR2 FQGTGA. The CDR3 sequence is 15 residues long. With V trimmed by 2 bases and J by 4 bases, 4 bases remained unmatched. CDR3 in amino acids: CASSLRLAGYNEQFF. Written as DNA, the CDR3 is TGTGCCAGCAGCTTACGGCTAGCGGGTTACAATGAGCAGTTCTTC.

This clone has more than one count but fewer than ten. This chain links TRBV4-3 with TRBJ2-6; maybe TRBD2 (6 bases). V was trimmed by 4 bases and J by 4 bases, leaving 14 bases between them. Germline lookup yields CDR1 LGHNA and CDR2 YSLEER. There are 16 residues in the CDR3. CDR3 coding DNA: TGCGCCAGCAGCCTTCAGGGACTGGCCGGGGCCAACGTCCTGACTTTC. Residues: CASSLQGLAGANVLTF.

The chain couples TRBV6-1 to TRBJ2-7, with 7 bases identical to TRBD2. This CDR3 has 15 residues. Per the germline V gene, CDR1 is MNHNS and CDR2 is SASEGT. V shed 5 bases and J 1 base; nucleotides not matched to a gene: 8. CDR3 region: CASSMSSSGSYEQYF. DNA for the CDR3: TGTGCCAGCAGTATGTCATCTAGCGGTTCCTACGAGCAGTACTTC.

The V gene is TRBV7-6, the J gene TRBJ1-1, with D uncertain. V lost 5 bases and J lost 6, with 10 bases in between. CDR1 is SGHVS, CDR2 FNYEAQ, per germline. The CDR3 length is 12 residues. The CDR3 DNA follows: TGTGCCAGCAGCCCCAACCCGGCTGAAGCTTTCTTT. Its translation: CASSPNPAEAFF.

The chain joins TRBV7-2 to TRBJ2-7; 10 nucleotides line up with TRBD2. Germline CDR1 SGHTA, CDR2 FQGNSA. The CDR3 loop spans 14 amino acids. V shed 5 bases and J 1 base; nucleotides not matched to a gene: 2. CDR3 in amino acids: CASSPLAGSYEQYF. The CDR3 nucleotides read TGTGCCAGCAGCCCACTAGCGGGGTCCTACGAGCAGTACTTC.

This chain uses TRBV7-2 with TRBJ2-5, with D maybe TRBD1 (8 bases). The CDR3 is made up of 14 amino acids. V dropped 4 bases and J dropped 5 bases, with 14 bases sitting between them. Per the germline V gene, CDR1 is SGHTA and CDR2 is FQGNSA. CDR3: CASSSGQGGETQYF. CDR3 sequence (DNA): TGTGCCAGCAGCTCTGGACAGGGAGGGGAGACCCAGTACTTC.

Only a few counts were recorded for this clone. The chain has TRBV6-5 and TRBJ1-5, with 7 bases identical to TRBD1. V lost 8 bases, J lost 6 bases, and 7 bases stayed unmatched. Germline V CDR1 and CDR2: MNHEY, SVGAGI. The CDR3 is 13 amino acids. The CDR3 nucleotides are TGTGCCAGCTGGACGGCAGGGGGTCAGCCCCAGCATTTT. Its protein product is CASWTAGGQPQHF.

The chain uses TRBV5-5 and TRBJ1-2; TRBD1 aligns across 10 bases. In germline, CDR1 is SGHKS, CDR2 YYEKEE (reference sequence). V shed 4 bases and J 6 bases; nucleotides not matched to a gene: 3. This CDR3 is 13 amino acids long. CDR3 loop: CASSPGTGDGYTF. CDR3 sequence (DNA): TGTGCCAGCAGCCCCGGGACAGGGGATGGCTACACCTTC.

The genes are TRBV6-4 and TRBJ2-7, with TRBD2 identical over 10 bases. This CDR3 has 17 residues. Looked up from germline, CDR1 is MRHNA and CDR2 is SNTAGT. Trimming at V came to 5 bases and at J to 0 bases, leaving 10 bases not matched to a gene. DNA for the CDR3: TGTGCCAGCAGTCATGGGGGACTAGCGCAAAGCTCCTACGAGCAGTACTTC. This codes for CASSHGGLAQSSYEQYF.

The gene calls are TRBV4-2 and TRBJ2-1; TRBD2 agrees at 9 bases. Trimming removed 1 base from V and 5 bases from J; junction bases left unmatched: 3. Germline V gives CDR1 LGHNA, CDR2 YNFKEQ. The length of the CDR3 is 15 residues. CDR3 sequence (DNA): TGTGCCAGCAGCCAAGGTAGCGGGAGCGACAATGAGCAGTTCTTC. This encodes CASSQGSGSDNEQFF.

This clone was counted between two and nine times. V is TRBV2 and J is TRBJ1-1; 8 positions agree with TRBD1. The CDR3 runs to 13 residues. Trimming took 7 bases from V and 3 from J; bases not matched to a gene: 4. CDR1 is SNHLY, CDR2 FYNNEI, per germline. The CDR3 sequence: CASKLDRDTEAFF. CDR3 bases: TGTGCCAGCAAATTGGACAGGGACACTGAAGCTTTCTTT.

This chain links TRBV7-9 with TRBJ1-5, with D possibly TRBD1 on 5 matching bases. The V gene lost 3 bases and the J gene lost 4 bases, with 10 bases spanning the gap. Germline CDR1 SEHNR, CDR2 FQNEAQ (reference sequence). The CDR3 contains 14 residues. CDR3 loop: CASSLAGGNQPQHF. The CDR3 nucleotides read TGTGCCAGCAGCTTGGCCGGGGGGAATCAGCCCCAGCATTTT.

This chain connects TRBV27 to TRBJ1-5, with 8 nucleotides matching TRBD1. J was trimmed by 3 bases and V by 5 bases; bases with no gene match: 0. The CDR3 has 13 amino acids. Germline V lookup: CDR1 MNHEY, CDR2 SMNVEV (reference sequence). CDR3 sequence (DNA): TGTGCCAGCAGTCAGGGGGCCAATCAGCCCCAGCATTTT. The encoded protein is CASSQGANQPQHF.

The chain is built from TRBV19 and TRBJ2-1, with 13 bases matching TRBD2. In germline, CDR1 is LNHDA, CDR2 SQIVND (reference sequence). Trimming at V came to 3 bases and at J to 6 bases, leaving 5 bases not matched to a gene. The CDR3 is made up of 16 amino acids. CDR3 DNA sequence: TGTGCCAGTAGTATGCCAGGGACTAGCGGGATCAATGAGCAGTTCTTC. This gives the protein CASSMPGTSGINEQFF.

V gene TRBV5-1 combines with J gene TRBJ2-1; 9 bases fit TRBD1. Germline loops: CDR1 SGHRS, CDR2 YFSETQ. V lost 4 bases and J lost 6; bases outside the gene matches: 2. The CDR3 sequence is 13 residues long. CDR3 in amino acids: CASSPGQGNEQFF. As DNA, the CDR3 is TGCGCCAGCAGCCCGGGACAGGGCAATGAGCAGTTCTTC.

This clone has more than one count but fewer than ten. The V call is TRBV7-6, the J call TRBJ2-3; TRBD2 matches 10 bases. This CDR3 contains 17 residues. J lost 1 base, V lost 5 bases, and 9 bases had no gene match. Germline V gives CDR1 SGHVS, CDR2 FNYEAQ. The CDR3 DNA is TGTGCCAGCAGCCGGATTAGGACTAGCGGCCGCACAGATACGCAGTATTTT. This codes for CASSRIRTSGRTDTQYF.

The chain recombines TRBV4-2 with TRBJ2-5; a weak D match, TRBD1 (6 bases). Trimming shortened V by 0 bases and J by 5 bases, and 22 bases separated the two germline ends. In germline, CDR1 is LGHNA, CDR2 YNFKEQ. The CDR3 consists of 18 residues. In DNA, the CDR3 is TGTGCCAGCAGCCAAGACCCCAGGGGAACAACATCAGTGGAGACCCAGTACTTC. Translation gives CASSQDPRGTTSVETQYF.